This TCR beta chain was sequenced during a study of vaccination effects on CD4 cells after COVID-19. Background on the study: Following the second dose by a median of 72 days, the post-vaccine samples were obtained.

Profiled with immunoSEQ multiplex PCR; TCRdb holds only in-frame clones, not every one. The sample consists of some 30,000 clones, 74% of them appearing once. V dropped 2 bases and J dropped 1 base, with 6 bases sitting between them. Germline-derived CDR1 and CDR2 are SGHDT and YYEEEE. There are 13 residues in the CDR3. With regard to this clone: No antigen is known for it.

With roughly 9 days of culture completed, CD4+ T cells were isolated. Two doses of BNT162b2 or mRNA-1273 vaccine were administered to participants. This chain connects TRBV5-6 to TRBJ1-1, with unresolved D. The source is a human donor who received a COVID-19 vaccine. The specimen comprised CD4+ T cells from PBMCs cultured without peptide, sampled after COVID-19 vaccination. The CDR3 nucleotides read TGTGCCAGCAGCTTTTCAGGGAACACTGAAGCTTTCTTT. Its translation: CASSFSGNTEAFF.